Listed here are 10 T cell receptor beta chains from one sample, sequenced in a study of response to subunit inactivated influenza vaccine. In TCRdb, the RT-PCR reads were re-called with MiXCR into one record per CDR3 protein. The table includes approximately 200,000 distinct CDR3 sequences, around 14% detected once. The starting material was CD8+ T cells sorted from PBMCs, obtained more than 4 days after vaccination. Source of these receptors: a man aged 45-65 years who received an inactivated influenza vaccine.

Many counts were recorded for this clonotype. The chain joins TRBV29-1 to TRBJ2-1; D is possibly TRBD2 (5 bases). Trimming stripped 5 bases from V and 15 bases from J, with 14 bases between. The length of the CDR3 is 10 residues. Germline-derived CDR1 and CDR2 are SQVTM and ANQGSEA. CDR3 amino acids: CSVQVGESFF. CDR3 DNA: TGCAGCGTTCAAGTCGGGGAATCGTTCTTC.

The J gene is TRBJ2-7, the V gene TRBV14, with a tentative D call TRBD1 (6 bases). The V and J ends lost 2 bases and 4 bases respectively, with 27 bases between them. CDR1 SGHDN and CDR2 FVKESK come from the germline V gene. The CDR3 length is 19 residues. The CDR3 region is CASSQFSNLWQGLFYEQYF. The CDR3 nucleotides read TGTGCCAGCAGCCAATTCTCCAACCTTTGGCAGGGGTTATTTTACGAGCAGTACTTC.

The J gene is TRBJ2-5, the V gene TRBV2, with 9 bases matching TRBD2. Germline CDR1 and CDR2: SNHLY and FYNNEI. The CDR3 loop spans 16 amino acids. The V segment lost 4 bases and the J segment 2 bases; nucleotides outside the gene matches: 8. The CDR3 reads CASSASAGGPQETQYF. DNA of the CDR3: TGTGCCAGCAGTGCCTCGGCGGGAGGGCCTCAAGAGACCCAGTACTTC.

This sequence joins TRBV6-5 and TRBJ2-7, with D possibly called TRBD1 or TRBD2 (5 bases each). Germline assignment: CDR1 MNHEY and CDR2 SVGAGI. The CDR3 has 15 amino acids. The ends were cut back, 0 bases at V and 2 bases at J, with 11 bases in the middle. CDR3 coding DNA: TGTGCCAGCAGTTACTCGAACGGGGCGACCTACGAGCAGTACTTC. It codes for CASSYSNGATYEQYF.

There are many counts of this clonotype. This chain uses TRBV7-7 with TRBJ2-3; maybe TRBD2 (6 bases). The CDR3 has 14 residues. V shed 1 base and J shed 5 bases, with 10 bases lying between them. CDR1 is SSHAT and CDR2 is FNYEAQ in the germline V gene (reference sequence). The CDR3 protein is CASSLDETRDTQYF. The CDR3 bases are TGTGCCAGCAGCTTAGACGAGACTAGAGATACGCAGTATTTT.

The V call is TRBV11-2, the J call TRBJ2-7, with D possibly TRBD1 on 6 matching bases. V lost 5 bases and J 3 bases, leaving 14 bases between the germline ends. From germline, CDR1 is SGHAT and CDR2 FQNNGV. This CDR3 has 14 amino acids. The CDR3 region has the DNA TGTGCCAGCAGCACCAGGGGAAACCACTACGAGCAGTACTTC. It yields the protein CASSTRGNHYEQYF.

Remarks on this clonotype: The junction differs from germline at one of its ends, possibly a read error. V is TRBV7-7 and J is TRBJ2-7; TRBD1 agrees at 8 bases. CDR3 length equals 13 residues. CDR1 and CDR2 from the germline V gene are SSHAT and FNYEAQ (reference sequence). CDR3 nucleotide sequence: TGTGCTAGCAGCGAAGGACAGGGTTTAAAGCAGTACTTC. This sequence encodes CASSEGQGLKQYF.

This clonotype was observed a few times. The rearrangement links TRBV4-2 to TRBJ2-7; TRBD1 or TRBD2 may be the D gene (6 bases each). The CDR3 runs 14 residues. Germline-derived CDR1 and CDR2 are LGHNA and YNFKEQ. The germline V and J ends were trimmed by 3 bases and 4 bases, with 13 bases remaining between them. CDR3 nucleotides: TGTGCCAGCAGCCATGGGGGGCTAGGGTACGAGCAGTACTTC. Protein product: CASSHGGLGYEQYF.

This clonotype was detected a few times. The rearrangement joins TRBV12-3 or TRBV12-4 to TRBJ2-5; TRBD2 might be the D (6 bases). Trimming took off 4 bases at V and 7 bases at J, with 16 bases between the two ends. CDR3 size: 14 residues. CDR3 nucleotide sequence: TGTGCCAGCAGTTCCGGGACTGGGCGGGGGACCCAGTACTTC. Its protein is CASSSGTGRGTQYF.

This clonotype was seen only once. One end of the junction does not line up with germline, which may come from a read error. In DNA form, the CDR3 reads TGTGCCGGCAGTACACCGGGACTAAATGTGTATGAGCAGTTCTTC. As protein: CAGSTPGLNVYEQFF. The V and J genes are TRBV6-2 or TRBV6-3 and TRBJ2-1, with TRBD2 matching 7 bases. Per germline, CDR1 MNHEY and CDR2 SVGEGT. The CDR3 has 15 residues.